The clone carrying this TCR beta chain showed up just a few times. The antigen is undetermined. An end of the junction does not agree with germline; a read error may underlie this. Pooling covered second doses at about 4 or about 12 weeks. Clones were sequenced by immunoSEQ multiplex PCR, and TCRdb holds only the in-frame ones, with some missing. The repertoire holds 150,000 to 180,000 clones, 87% seen once, with about a tenth in the top ten. This sample is drawn from a study of T cell responses to AZD1222 COVID-19 vaccine. Points from the study as a whole: Regions 160-218 and 743-854 held dominance among vaccine-associated CD4 TCRs, which spanned spike. The peak T cell response came first, and repertoires were sampled only after it.

Germline CDR1 MDHEN, CDR2 SYDVKM. This CDR3 contains 10 residues. The sequence derives from an adult who received the AZD1222 COVID-19 vaccine. The chain links TRBV28 to TRBJ1-2; D may be TRBD1 (6 bases). Sequences were derived from peripheral blood, sampled 28 days after the second AZD1222 dose. The CDR3 loop is CASAEGGLPF. CDR3 nucleotides: TGTGCCAGCGCTGAGGGGGGCCTCCCCTTC.